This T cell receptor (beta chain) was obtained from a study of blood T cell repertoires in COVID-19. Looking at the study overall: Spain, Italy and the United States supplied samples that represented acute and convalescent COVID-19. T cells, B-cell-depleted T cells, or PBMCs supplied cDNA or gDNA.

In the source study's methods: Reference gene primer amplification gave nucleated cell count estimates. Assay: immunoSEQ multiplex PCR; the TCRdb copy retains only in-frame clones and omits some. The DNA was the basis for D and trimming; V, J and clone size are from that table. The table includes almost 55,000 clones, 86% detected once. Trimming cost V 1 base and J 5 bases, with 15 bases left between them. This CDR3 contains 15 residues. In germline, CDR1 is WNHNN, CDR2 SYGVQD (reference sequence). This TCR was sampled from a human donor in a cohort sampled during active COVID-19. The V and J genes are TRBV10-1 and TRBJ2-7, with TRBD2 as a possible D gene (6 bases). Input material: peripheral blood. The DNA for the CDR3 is TGCGCCAGCAGTGAGTTTAGTCGGGGGACCCACGAGCAGTACTTC. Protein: CASSEFSRGTHEQYF.